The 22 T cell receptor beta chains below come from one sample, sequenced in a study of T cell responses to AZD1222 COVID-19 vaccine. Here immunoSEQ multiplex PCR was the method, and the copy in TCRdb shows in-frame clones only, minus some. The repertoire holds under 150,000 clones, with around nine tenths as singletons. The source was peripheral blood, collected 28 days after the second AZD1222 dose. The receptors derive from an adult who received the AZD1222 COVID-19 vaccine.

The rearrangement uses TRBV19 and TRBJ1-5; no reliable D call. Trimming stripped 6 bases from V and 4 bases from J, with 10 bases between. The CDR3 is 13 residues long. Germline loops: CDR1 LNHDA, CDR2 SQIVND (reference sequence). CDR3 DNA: TGTGCCAGTAGGCCAAACTATAATCAGCCCCAGCATTTT. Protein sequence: CASRPNYNQPQHF.

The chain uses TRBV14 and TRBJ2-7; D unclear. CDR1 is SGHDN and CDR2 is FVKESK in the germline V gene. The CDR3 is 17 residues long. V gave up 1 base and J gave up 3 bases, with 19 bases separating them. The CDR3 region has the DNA TGTGCCAGCAGCCAAGCCCCCAAACCCCCACGGGTCTACGAGCAGTACTTC. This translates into CASSQAPKPPRVYEQYF.

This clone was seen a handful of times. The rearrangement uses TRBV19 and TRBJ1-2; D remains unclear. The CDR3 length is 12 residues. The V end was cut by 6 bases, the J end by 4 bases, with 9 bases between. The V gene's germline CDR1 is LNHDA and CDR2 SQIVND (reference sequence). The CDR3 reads CASSQDLYGYTF. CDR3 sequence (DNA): TGTGCCAGTAGCCAGGACCTCTATGGCTACACCTTC.

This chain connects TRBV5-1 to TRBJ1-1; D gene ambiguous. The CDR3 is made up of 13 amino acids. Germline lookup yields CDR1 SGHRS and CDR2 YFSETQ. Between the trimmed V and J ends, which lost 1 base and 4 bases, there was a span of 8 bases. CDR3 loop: CASSLKAGTEAFF. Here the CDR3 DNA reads TGCGCCAGCAGCTTGAAGGCTGGCACTGAAGCTTTCTTT. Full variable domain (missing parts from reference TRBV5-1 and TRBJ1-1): KAGVTQTPRYLIKTRGQQVTLSCSPISGHRSVSWYQQTPGQGLQFLFEYFSETQRNKGNFPGRFSGRQFSNSRSEMNVSTLELGDSALYLCASSLKAGTEAFFGQGTRLTVV.

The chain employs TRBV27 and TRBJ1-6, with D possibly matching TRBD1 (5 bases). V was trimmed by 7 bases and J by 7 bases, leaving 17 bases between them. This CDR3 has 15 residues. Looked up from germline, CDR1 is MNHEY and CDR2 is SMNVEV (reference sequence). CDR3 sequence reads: CASIPAAGRNSPLHF. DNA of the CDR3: TGTGCCAGCATCCCCGCGGCAGGGAGGAATTCACCCCTCCACTTT.

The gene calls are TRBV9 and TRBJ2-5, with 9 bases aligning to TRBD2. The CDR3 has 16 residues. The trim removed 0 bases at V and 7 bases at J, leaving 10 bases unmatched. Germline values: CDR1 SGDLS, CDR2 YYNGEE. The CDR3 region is CASSVVASGDQGTQYF. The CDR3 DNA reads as TGTGCCAGCAGCGTAGTGGCTAGCGGGGATCAGGGGACCCAGTACTTC.

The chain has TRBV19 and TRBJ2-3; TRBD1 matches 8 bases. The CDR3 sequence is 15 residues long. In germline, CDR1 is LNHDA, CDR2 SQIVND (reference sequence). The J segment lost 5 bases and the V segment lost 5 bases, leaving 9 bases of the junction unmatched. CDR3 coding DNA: TGTGCCAGTAGTTGGTGGCAGGGGGCCGGAGATACGCAGTATTTT. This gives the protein CASSWWQGAGDTQYF.

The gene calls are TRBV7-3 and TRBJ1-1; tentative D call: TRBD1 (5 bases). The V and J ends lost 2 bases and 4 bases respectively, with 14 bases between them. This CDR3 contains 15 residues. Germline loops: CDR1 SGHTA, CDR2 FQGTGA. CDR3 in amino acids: CASSLSGSPTTEAFF. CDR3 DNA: TGTGCCAGCAGCTTATCAGGGAGCCCGACCACTGAAGCTTTCTTT. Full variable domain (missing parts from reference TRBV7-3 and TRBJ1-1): GAGVSQTPSNKVTEKGKYVELRCDPISGHTALYWYRQSLGQGPEFLIYFQGTGAADDSGLPNDRFFAVRPEGSVSTLKIQRTERGDSAVYLCASSLSGSPTTEAFFGQGTRLTVV.

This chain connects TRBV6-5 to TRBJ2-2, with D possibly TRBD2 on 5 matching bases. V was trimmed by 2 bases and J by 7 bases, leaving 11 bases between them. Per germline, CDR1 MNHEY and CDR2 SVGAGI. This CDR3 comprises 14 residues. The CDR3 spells CASSYTRAGGELFF. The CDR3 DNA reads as TGTGCCAGCAGTTACACGAGGGCCGGCGGGGAGCTGTTTTTT.

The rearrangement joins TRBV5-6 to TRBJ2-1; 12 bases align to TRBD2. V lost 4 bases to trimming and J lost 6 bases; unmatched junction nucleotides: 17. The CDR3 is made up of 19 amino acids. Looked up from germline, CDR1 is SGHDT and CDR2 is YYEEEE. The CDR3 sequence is CASSPELAGGIIKVNEQFF. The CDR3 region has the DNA TGTGCCAGCAGCCCGGAACTAGCGGGGGGCATAATCAAAGTCAATGAGCAGTTCTTC.

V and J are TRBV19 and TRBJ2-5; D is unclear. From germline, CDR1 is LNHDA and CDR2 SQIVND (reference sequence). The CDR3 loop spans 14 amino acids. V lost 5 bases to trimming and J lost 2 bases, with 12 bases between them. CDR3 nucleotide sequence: TGTGCCAGTAGTCCGCTTGCGGCACAAGAGACCCAGTACTTC. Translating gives CASSPLAAQETQYF.

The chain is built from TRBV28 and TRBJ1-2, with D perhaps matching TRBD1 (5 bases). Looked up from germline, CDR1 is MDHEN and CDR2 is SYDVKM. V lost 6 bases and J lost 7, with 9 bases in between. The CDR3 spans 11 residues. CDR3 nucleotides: TGTGCCAGCAGGACCAGGGCTGGCTACACCTTC. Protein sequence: CASRTRAGYTF.

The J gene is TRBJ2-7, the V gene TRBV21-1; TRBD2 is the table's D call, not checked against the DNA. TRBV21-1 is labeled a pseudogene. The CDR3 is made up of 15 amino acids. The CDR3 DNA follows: TGTGCCAGCCCCCTTAGGGCTAGCGATAGCTACGAGCAGTACTTC. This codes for CASPLRASDSYEQYF.

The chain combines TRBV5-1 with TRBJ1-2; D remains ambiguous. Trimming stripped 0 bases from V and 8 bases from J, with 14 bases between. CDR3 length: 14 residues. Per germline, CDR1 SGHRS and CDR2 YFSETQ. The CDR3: CASSLGDFYGGYTF. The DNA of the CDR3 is TGCGCCAGCAGCTTGGGGGATTTCTACGGAGGCTACACCTTC.

CDR3 sequence (DNA): TGTGCCAGCAGCTTATACCGGGACAGGGTCCACGAGCAGTACTTC. It translates to CASSLYRDRVHEQYF. The rearrangement links TRBV7-8 to TRBJ2-7; 9 bases fit TRBD1. Germline CDR1 is SGHVS and CDR2 is FQNEAQ. Trimming removed 2 bases from V and 5 bases from J; junction bases left unmatched: 7. The CDR3 extends over 15 amino acids.

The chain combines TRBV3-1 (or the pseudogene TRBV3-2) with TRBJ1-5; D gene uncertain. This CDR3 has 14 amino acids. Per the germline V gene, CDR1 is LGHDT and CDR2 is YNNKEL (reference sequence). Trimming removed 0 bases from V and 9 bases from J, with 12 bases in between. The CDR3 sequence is CASSQERGLGPQHF. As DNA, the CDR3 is TGTGCCAGCAGCCAAGAGCGGGGATTGGGGCCCCAGCATTTT.

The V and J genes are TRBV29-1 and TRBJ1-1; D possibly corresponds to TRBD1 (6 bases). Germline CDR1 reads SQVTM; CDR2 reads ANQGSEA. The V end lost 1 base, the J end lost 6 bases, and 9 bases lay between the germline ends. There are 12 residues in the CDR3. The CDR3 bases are TGCAGCGTTGAAGGGGACACCCCTGAAGCTTTCTTT. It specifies CSVEGDTPEAFF.

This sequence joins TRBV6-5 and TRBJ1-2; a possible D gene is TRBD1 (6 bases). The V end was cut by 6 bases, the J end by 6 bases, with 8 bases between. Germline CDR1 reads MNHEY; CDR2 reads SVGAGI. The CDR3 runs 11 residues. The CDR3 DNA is TGTGCCAGCAGATGGACAGATGGCTACACCTTC. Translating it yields CASRWTDGYTF.

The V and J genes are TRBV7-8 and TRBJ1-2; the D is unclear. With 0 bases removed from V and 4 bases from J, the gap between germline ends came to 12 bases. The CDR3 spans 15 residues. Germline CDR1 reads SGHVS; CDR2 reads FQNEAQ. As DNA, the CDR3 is TGTGCCAGCAGCTTAGCGCTTGGGGTTCCCTATGGCTACACCTTC. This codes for CASSLALGVPYGYTF.

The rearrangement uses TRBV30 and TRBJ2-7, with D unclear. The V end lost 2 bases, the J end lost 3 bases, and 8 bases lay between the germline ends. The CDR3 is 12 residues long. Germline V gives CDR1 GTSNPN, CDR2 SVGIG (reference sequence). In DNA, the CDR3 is TGTGCCTGGAGTCTCCTTGGCTACGAGCAGTACTTC. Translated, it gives CAWSLLGYEQYF.

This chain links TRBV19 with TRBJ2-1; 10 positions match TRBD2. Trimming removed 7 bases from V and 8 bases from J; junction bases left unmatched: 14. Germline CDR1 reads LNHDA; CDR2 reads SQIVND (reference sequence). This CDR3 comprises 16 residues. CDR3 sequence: CASTPRTSGGADEQFF. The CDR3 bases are TGTGCCAGTACCCCCCGGACGAGCGGGGGGGCGGATGAGCAGTTCTTC.

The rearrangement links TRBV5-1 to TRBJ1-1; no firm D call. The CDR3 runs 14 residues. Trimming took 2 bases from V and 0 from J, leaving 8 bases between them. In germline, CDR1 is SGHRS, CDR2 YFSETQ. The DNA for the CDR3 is TGCGCCAGCAGCTTCGGCACCATGAACACTGAAGCTTTCTTT. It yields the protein CASSFGTMNTEAFF.